One and the same sample provided the 19 T cell receptor beta chains below, sequenced in a study of regulatory dendritic cells for organ transplantation. Method: immunoSEQ multiplex PCR; TCRdb's copy keeps in-frame clones and lacks some. This table has approximately 19,000 clones, around three quarters appearing once. The sample was memory CD4+ T cells from blood. Subset here: CD45RO+ memory T cells. These TCRs come from a human donor in good health.

The CDR3 DNA is TGTGCCAGCAGTTTACTGGCGGGGGGTACCTACGAGCAGTACTTC. It encodes CASSLLAGGTYEQYF. This chain uses TRBV27 with TRBJ2-7; 8 positions agree with TRBD2. V shed 2 bases and J 2 bases; nucleotides not matched to a gene: 5. Germline V gene lookup returns CDR1 MNHEY and CDR2 SMNVEV (reference sequence). This CDR3 spans 15 amino acids.

The CDR3 region has the DNA TGTGCCACGGCAGGGGACGGAAACACCATATATTTT. Protein product: CATAGDGNTIYF. The chain links TRBV5-4 to TRBJ1-3; possible D gene TRBD1, 6 bases. V was cut by 9 bases and J by 4 bases, with 11 bases left in between. Germline lookup yields CDR1 SGHNT and CDR2 YYREEE (reference sequence). This CDR3 contains 12 residues.

This chain links TRBV6-1 with TRBJ1-2, with 7 positions matching TRBD1. Germline CDR1 reads MNHNS; CDR2 reads SASEGT. The junction had 6 bases not matched to a gene; V was cut back by 3 bases and J by 2 bases. CDR3 size: 15 residues. CDR3 sequence: CASSDAPTGNYGYTF. CDR3 sequence (DNA): TGTGCCAGCAGTGACGCCCCGACAGGGAACTATGGCTACACCTTC.

V gene TRBV5-8 combines with J gene TRBJ2-1; no clear D. Germline V gives CDR1 SGHTS, CDR2 YDEGEE. The CDR3 extends over 12 amino acids. Trimming took off 4 bases at V and 9 bases at J, with 11 bases between the two ends. The CDR3, as DNA: TGTGCCAGCAGCCCGCGTAGAACTGAGCAGTTCTTC. Amino acids: CASSPRRTEQFF.

This sequence joins TRBV2 and TRBJ1-6; 8 positions agree with TRBD1. J lost 5 bases, V lost 6 bases, and 6 bases had no gene match. Germline V gene sequence: CDR1 SNHLY, CDR2 FYNNEI. The CDR3 length is 15 residues. CDR3 DNA: TGTGCCAGCAGCGCGGACAGGGTGGATAATTCACCCCTCCACTTT. Its protein product is CASSADRVDNSPLHF.

The chain carries TRBV5-5 and TRBJ1-1; D uncertain. V was trimmed by 2 bases and J by 3 bases, leaving 8 bases between them. CDR3 size: 13 residues. CDR1 is SGHKS and CDR2 is YYEKEE in the germline V gene (reference sequence). The CDR3 sequence is CASSLIDDTEAFF. CDR3 nucleotide sequence: TGTGCCAGCAGCTTAATAGATGACACTGAAGCTTTCTTT.

The CDR3 here is CASSELASFVGELFF. Written as DNA, the CDR3 is TGTGCCAGCAGTGAGCTAGCCTCCTTTGTCGGGGAGCTGTTTTTT. The chain combines TRBV2 with TRBJ2-2; D is perhaps TRBD2 (5 bases). Trimming pared 3 bases from V and 7 bases from J, leaving 15 bases between. Germline V gene lookup returns CDR1 SNHLY and CDR2 FYNNEI. This CDR3 comprises 15 residues.

This clone was detected only a few times. This sequence joins TRBV5-1 and TRBJ1-4; 8 bases map to TRBD1. CDR3 length: 15 residues. From germline, CDR1 is SGHRS and CDR2 YFSETQ. Trimming at V came to 4 bases and at J to 8 bases, leaving 10 bases not matched to a gene. CDR3 loop: CASSPSRGLEEKLFF. CDR3 DNA: TGCGCCAGCAGCCCCTCCAGGGGGCTCGAGGAAAAACTGTTTTTT.

This clone was detected only a few times. The CDR3 sequence is CASSPGRKYEPQHF. In DNA, the CDR3 is TGTGCCAGCAGTCCAGGTCGGAAGTATGAGCCCCAGCATTTT. The chain is built from TRBV2 and TRBJ1-5; the D is unclear. Trimming stripped 5 bases from V and 8 bases from J, with 16 bases between. This CDR3 is built from 14 residues. Germline-derived CDR1 and CDR2 are SNHLY and FYNNEI.

This chain joins TRBV6-4 and TRBJ1-5, with a weak D call TRBD1 (5 bases). The CDR3 runs 14 residues. Germline CDR1 MRHNA, CDR2 SNTAGT. Trimming took 2 bases from V and 4 from J, leaving 9 bases between them. CDR3 nucleotide sequence: TGTGCCAGCAGTGACGGCAGGGTGAATCAGCCCCAGCATTTT. Amino acid sequence: CASSDGRVNQPQHF.

The table lists this clone with a count of one. This chain joins TRBV19 and TRBJ2-1; D is unresolved. Germline-derived CDR1 and CDR2 are LNHDA and SQIVND (reference sequence). The CDR3 sequence is 12 residues long. V was trimmed by 8 bases and J by 5 bases, leaving 10 bases between them. The CDR3 coding sequence is TGTGCCAGTGATGGGCGAAACAATGAGCAGTTCTTC. It codes for CASDGRNNEQFF.

This clone was picked up a small number of times. This chain uses TRBV18 with TRBJ2-6, with D possibly being TRBD2 (5 bases). This CDR3 has 16 amino acids. CDR1 and CDR2 from the germline V gene are KGHSH and LQKENI. V lost 0 bases to trimming and J lost 4 bases, with 10 bases between them. CDR3 sequence: CASSPPGGSGANVLTF. The CDR3 DNA reads TGTGCCAGCTCACCACCCGGCGGGTCCGGGGCCAACGTCCTGACTTTC. Using reference TRBV18 and TRBJ2-6 for the parts outside the CDR3, the full variable domain is NAGVMQNPRHLVRRRGQEARLRCSPMKGHSHVYWYRQLPEEGLKFMVYLQKENIIDESGMPKERFSAEFPKEGPSILRIQQVVRGDSAAYFCASSPPGGSGANVLTFGAGSRLTVL.

The V and J genes are TRBV5-8 and TRBJ1-6, with D perhaps TRBD1 (6 bases). The CDR3 consists of 14 residues. Trimming removed 1 base from V and 8 bases from J, with 10 bases in between. Germline V gene data show CDR1 as SGHTS and CDR2 as YDEGEE. This chain's CDR3 is CASSLRGGDSPLHF. Written as DNA, the CDR3 is TGTGCCAGCAGCTTGAGAGGGGGAGATTCACCCCTCCACTTT.

The gene calls are TRBV4-1 and TRBJ2-7; tentative D call: TRBD2 (5 bases). This CDR3 has 14 amino acids. Germline V gives CDR1 MGHRA, CDR2 YSYEKL. The germline V and J ends were trimmed by 4 bases and 3 bases, with 13 bases remaining between them. The CDR3 DNA reads TGCGCCAGCAGCCCTGCGGGCGCTATCTACGAGCAGTACTTC. Its protein product is CASSPAGAIYEQYF.

The rearrangement joins TRBV9 to TRBJ2-1, with TRBD1 matching 9 bases. V lost 2 bases, J lost 6 bases, and 6 bases stayed unmatched. The CDR3 contains 15 residues. CDR1 SGDLS and CDR2 YYNGEE come from the germline V gene. In DNA, the CDR3 is TGTGCCAGCAGCGTTTGGGACAGGGCGGGCAATGAGCAGTTCTTC. Encoded protein: CASSVWDRAGNEQFF. The variable domain in full, with the rest retrieved from reference TRBV9 and TRBJ2-1, is DSGVTQTPKHLITATGQRVTLRCSPRSGDLSVYWYQQSLDQGLQFLIQYYNGEERAKGNILERFSAQQFPDLHSELNLSSLELGDSALYFCASSVWDRAGNEQFFGPGTRLTVL.

V usage is TRBV19 and J usage is TRBJ1-1; D is unresolved. V lost 9 bases and J lost 4, with 15 bases in between. In germline, CDR1 is LNHDA, CDR2 SQIVND (reference sequence). CDR3 length equals 13 residues. CDR3 sequence: CASNLKGGTEAFF. The CDR3 DNA is TGTGCCAGCAACTTGAAAGGAGGCACTGAAGCTTTCTTT.

The chain joins TRBV6-5 to TRBJ2-1, with D perhaps TRBD1 (6 bases). Trimming left V 4 bases short and J 3 bases short, with 10 bases between. Germline values: CDR1 MNHEY, CDR2 SVGAGI. The CDR3 has 14 residues. The CDR3 region is CASSSETGYNEQFF. The DNA of the CDR3 is TGTGCCAGCAGTTCAGAGACAGGCTACAATGAGCAGTTCTTC.

The gene calls are TRBV6-1 and TRBJ1-1; 7 bases fit TRBD1. The CDR3 spans 13 residues. Per the germline V gene, CDR1 is MNHNS and CDR2 is SASEGT. V was clipped by 9 bases and J by 0 bases; unmatched bases: 4. This CDR3 is CASKTGMNTEAFF. CDR3 sequence (DNA): TGTGCCAGTAAGACAGGGATGAACACTGAAGCTTTCTTT.

Only a few counts were recorded for this clone. The chain uses TRBV2 and TRBJ1-4; 10 bases are shared with TRBD1. CDR1 SNHLY and CDR2 FYNNEI come from the germline V gene. The CDR3 has 14 residues. V was clipped by 4 bases and J by 10 bases; unmatched bases: 6. CDR3 loop: CASSATGGSGKLFF. The CDR3 DNA follows: TGTGCCAGCAGTGCGACAGGGGGCAGCGGAAAACTGTTTTTT.